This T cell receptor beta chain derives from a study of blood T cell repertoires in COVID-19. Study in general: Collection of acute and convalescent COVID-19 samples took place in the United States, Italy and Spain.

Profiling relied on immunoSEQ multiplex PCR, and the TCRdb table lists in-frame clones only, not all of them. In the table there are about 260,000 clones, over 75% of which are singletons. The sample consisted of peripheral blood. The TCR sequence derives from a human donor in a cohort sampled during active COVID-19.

The CDR3 bases are TGCGCCAGCAGCCAAGTAGCCTCCGGGACAGCGACGACAGATACGCAGTATTTT. Its protein product is CASSQVASGTATTDTQYF. The chain recombines TRBV4-3 with TRBJ2-3; 7 nucleotides match TRBD1. CDR1 and CDR2 from the germline V gene are LGHNA and YSLEER. Trimming took 1 base from V and 3 from J; bases not matched to a gene: 13. There are 18 residues in the CDR3.